This is a list of T cell receptor beta chains from one sample in a study of patients and donors after allogeneic stem cell transplantation. MiXCR, run by TCRdb on the RT-PCR reads, gives a single entry per CDR3 protein. This table holds 200,000 to 250,000 distinct CDR3 sequences, around 14% found once. The specimen sequenced was blood, either unsorted or a sorted T cell fraction (not recorded which). The receptors stem from a human donor who was either an allogeneic HSCT recipient or a stem cell or donor lymphocyte infusion donor (not recorded which). It is not recorded whose cells these are; they may come from a transplant donor. The conserved cysteine and the conserved F or W are not part of the CDR3 here. Where a row states a size, it is once, few, many or the class of an expanded clone; other rows omit it.

TRBJ1-1 11 TRBV29-1 NA SVGADRSGEAF
TRBJ2-1 15 TRBV19 NA ASSIRLLAGGDNEQF
TRBJ2-3 14 TRBV7-9 few ASSGTGLAGADTQY
TRBJ2-2 13 TRBV12-3/TRBV12-4 NA ASRAAGGLTGELF
TRBJ2-3 11 TRBV5-4 many ASSYNREDTQY
TRBJ2-1 10 TRBV7-6 NA ASTTGWDEQF
TRBJ2-1 13 TRBV5-8 few ASSLTTVIRHEQF
TRBJ1-2 11 TRBV7-2 many ASSRGTNYGYT
TRBJ2-1 14 TRBV7-3 few ASSLQGTGTYNEQF
TRBJ1-1 14 TRBV20-1 many SAPSPGGKKNTEAF
TRBJ1-4 11 TRBV7-2 many ASSPNQVEKLF
TRBJ2-3 13 TRBV3-1 few ASSQGPVSTDTQY
TRBJ2-1 12 TRBV3-1 many ASSLGGGMNEQF
TRBJ1-1 12 TRBV6-4 NA ASSDREGDTEAF
TRBJ1-1 12 TRBV7-9 many ASSFQGQLVLPF
TRBJ1-2 12 TRBV12-3/TRBV12-4 many ASTRGGENYGYT
TRBJ2-7 14 TRBV2 many ASRDFGEGRSYEQY
TRBJ1-4 13 TRBV7-8 NA ASSWGTGINEKLF
TRBJ2-1 12 TRBV7-2 NA ASSSRQGANEQF
TRBJ2-7 11 TRBV20-1 few SAAPGQWREQY
TRBJ2-7 11 TRBV5-4 NA ASSLAVNYEQY
TRBJ2-7 10 TRBV20-1 NA SATQGAIFPY
TRBJ2-7 12 TRBV20-1 few SAKRRDRFYEQY
TRBJ1-4 13 TRBV11-2 NA ASRIGGGRNEKLF
TRBJ2-2 12 TRBV12-3/TRBV12-4 NA ASSRSTNAGELF
TRBJ1-1 11 TRBV18 many ASSPPGTSRAF
TRBJ2-4 12 TRBV5-1 few ASSPGQSPNIQY
TRBJ1-1 11 TRBV5-1 NA ASSPHVGTEAF
TRBJ2-1 14 TRBV7-6 NA ASSGGPGQGGNEQF
TRBJ1-2 12 TRBV6-5 once ASSYRGGEGGYT
TRBJ2-7 14 TRBV5-4 NA ASSLGAGQITYEQY
TRBJ2-5 14 TRBV12-3/TRBV12-4 many ASSPPPGNVRETQY
TRBJ2-5 15 TRBV24-1 NA ATSDSTRGTSGETQY
TRBJ2-5 11 TRBV2 few ASAGVGAETQY
TRBJ2-2 13 TRBV6-5 many ASSYSTTQTGELF
TRBJ2-1 14 TRBV20-1 many SARESSGITYNEQF
TRBJ2-7 10 TRBV30 few ASKGPTYEQY
TRBJ2-1 11 TRBV5-1 NA ASKVGRWTEQF
TRBJ1-6 13 TRBV25-1 many ASSEFAGDNSPLH
TRBJ1-2 13 TRBV7-2 few ASSLAGQGIGSYT
TRBJ1-5 12 TRBV7-6 few ASSLGTGRGSQH
TRBJ1-4 15 TRBV5-1 NA ASSYSAGIATNEKLF
TRBJ2-1 11 TRBV20-1 many SAKGTGYNEQF
TRBJ2-1 12 TRBV29-1 many SVVMWGGYNEQF
TRBJ2-7 13 TRBV20-1 NA SARLGQGSSYEQY
TRBJ1-4 11 TRBV6-1 NA ASSVQKRTGLI
TRBJ2-7 12 TRBV5-1 NA ASSLVQGAYEQY
TRBJ1-4 11 TRBV12-3/TRBV12-4 NA ASSSRLGEKLF
TRBJ2-7 15 TRBV7-4 NA ASARGGRTGGNYEQY
TRBJ2-1 15 TRBV5-6 few ASSLSLHGTSSNEQF
TRBJ2-1 12 TRBV4-3 NA ASSQERTSNEQF
TRBJ2-2 13 TRBV10-3 many AISRDSQNTGELF
TRBJ2-7 13 TRBV20-1 many SARDLGDSLYEQY
TRBJ1-1 12 TRBV7-6 NA ASSLGTGEAEAF
TRBJ1-1 10 TRBV29-1 many SAGTGNTEAF